Listed below are T cell receptor beta chains from one sample, sequenced in a study of blood T cells in healthy people across ages. TCRdb called the 5' RACE reads again in MiXCR, with one record for every CDR3 protein. The repertoire holds fewer than 900,000 distinct CDR3 sequences, with more than 40% as singletons. Sequenced input: blood. The origin of the receptors is a woman aged 55-70 years in good health. Both conserved end residues are part of each CDR3. D genes are given only for firm matches. Size values are once, few and many counts, or a class for expanded clones, and some rows have none.

abundance	v_gene	j_gene	d_gene	CDR3aa	CDR3nt
few	TRBV7-2	TRBJ2-7	TRBD1	CASSPRPDRASYEQYF	TGTGCCAGCAGCCCTAGACCCGACAGGGCCTCCTACGAGCAGTACTTC
many	TRBV10-3	TRBJ2-5	TRBD1	CATLLGQGGETQYF	TGTGCCACCTTATTGGGACAGGGGGGAGAGACCCAGTACTTC
many	TRBV20-1	TRBJ2-7	TRBD2	CSARDPPRIAGGYEQYF	TGCAGTGCTAGAGACCCCCCTAGGATAGCGGGAGGGTACGAGCAGTACTTC
.	TRBV28	TRBJ2-3	.	CASSSGKQGISTDTQYF	TGTGCCAGCAGCAGTGGGAAACAGGGTATTAGCACAGATACGCAGTATTTT
once	TRBV29-1	TRBJ2-4	.	CSVDIREGAKNIQYF	TGCAGCGTTGACATCAGGGAAGGGGCCAAAAACATTCAGTACTTC
.	TRBV25-1	TRBJ2-1	.	CASSVLQGEQFF	TGTGCCAGCAGTGTATTACAGGGTGAGCAGTTCTTC
.	TRBV7-9	TRBJ2-1	.	CASGPGTGYDEQFF	TGTGCCAGCGGCCCCGGGACCGGGTACGATGAGCAGTTCTTC
.	TRBV20-1	TRBJ2-7	TRBD2	CSARRGLAGYYEQYF	TGCAGTGCTAGGCGAGGACTAGCGGGGTACTACGAGCAGTACTTC
.	TRBV4-1	TRBJ1-5	TRBD1	CASSQDGAQGVKVRPQHF	TGCGCCAGCAGCCAAGATGGGGCACAGGGGGTGAAGGTTCGGCCCCAGCATTTT
.	TRBV20-1	TRBJ1-4	.	CSARDSQGWEKLFF	TGCAGTGCTAGAGATTCCCAGGGATGGGAAAAACTGTTTTTT
.	TRBV29-1	TRBJ2-2	.	CSVIRDSNAGELFF	TGCAGCGTCATCCGGGACTCCAACGCCGGGGAGCTGTTTTTT
few	TRBV5-1	TRBJ2-7	TRBD1	CASSTGTVHEQYF	TGCGCCAGCAGCACCGGGACAGTTCACGAGCAGTACTTC
few	TRBV6-2/TRBV6-3	TRBJ2-1	TRBD2	CASRRIGGSPSYNEQFF	TGTGCCAGCAGGAGGATTGGCGGGAGCCCCTCCTACAATGAGCAGTTCTTC
.	TRBV20-1	TRBJ1-2	TRBD1	CSAGRTGGDFNYGYTF	TGCAGTGCTGGAAGGACAGGGGGCGACTTCAACTATGGCTACACCTTC
few	TRBV7-8	TRBJ2-5	.	CASSGSGRAQYF	TGTGCCAGCAGCGGCAGCGGGCGGGCTCAGTACTTC
few	TRBV9	TRBJ2-7	TRBD2	CASSAGLAELYEQYF	TGTGCCAGCAGCGCCGGACTAGCGGAGCTCTACGAGCAGTACTTC
.	TRBV6-6	TRBJ2-7	.	CASSYSGGGYYEQYF	TGTGCCAGCAGTTACTCAGGGGGGGGTTACTACGAGCAGTACTTC
few	TRBV6-1	TRBJ2-2	.	CASSPMGGRLETGELFF	TGTGCCAGCAGCCCAATGGGGGGGCGCTTGGAAACCGGGGAGCTGTTTTTT
.	TRBV7-2	TRBJ2-5	.	CASSYSWGGETQYF	TGTGCCAGCAGCTATTCTTGGGGTGGGGAGACCCAGTACTTC
few	TRBV6-2/TRBV6-3	TRBJ1-1	.	CASSYDYRRTEAFF	TGTGCCAGCAGTTACGACTACCGACGCACTGAAGCTTTCTTT
many	TRBV7-2	TRBJ2-5	.	CASSLSRGETQYF	TGTGCCAGCAGTTTATCCAGGGGAGAGACCCAGTACTTC
.	TRBV6-2/TRBV6-3	TRBJ2-6	TRBD1	CASTALTGGSGANVLTF	TGTGCCAGCACGGCGTTAACAGGGGGCTCTGGGGCCAACGTCCTGACTTTC
.	TRBV4-3	TRBJ2-7	TRBD2	CASESKGGLAAYEQYF	TGCGCCAGCGAATCCAAAGGGGGACTAGCGGCCTACGAGCAGTACTTC
.	TRBV4-3	TRBJ2-7	TRBD2	CASSQVVAGGVSGEQYF	TGCGCCAGCAGCCAAGTAGTAGCGGGAGGTGTAAGTGGTGAGCAGTACTTC
.	TRBV7-3	TRBJ2-5	TRBD2	CASREGRGETQYF	TGTGCCAGCCGGGAGGGCCGGGGAGAGACCCAGTACTTC
many	TRBV20-1	TRBJ2-5	.	CSARDRAPPPKTQYF	TGCAGTGCTAGAGATCGGGCCCCGCCCCCAAAGACCCAGTACTTC
many	TRBV7-2	TRBJ2-7	.	CASSLAGTPYEQYF	TGTGCCAGCAGCTTGGCCGGGACTCCCTACGAGCAGTACTTC
.	TRBV7-9	TRBJ2-1	.	CASSLVGREMYNEQFF	TGTGCCAGCAGCTTAGTTGGCAGGGAAATGTACAATGAGCAGTTCTTC
.	TRBV15	TRBJ1-4	.	CATSRDFSGSNEKLFF	TGTGCCACCAGCAGAGATTTTAGCGGGTCTAATGAAAAACTGTTTTTT
.	TRBV7-9	TRBJ2-4	TRBD2	CASSLDSGTSGNIQYF	TGTGCCAGCAGCTTAGATTCGGGGACTAGCGGAAACATTCAGTACTTC
few	TRBV5-1	TRBJ1-1	.	CASSGQPGVTEAFF	TGCGCCAGCAGCGGACAACCAGGGGTCACTGAAGCTTTCTTT